Listed below are T cell receptor beta chains from one sample, sequenced in a study of blood T cell repertoires in COVID-19. Using immunoSEQ multiplex PCR, the repertoire was profiled, and TCRdb retains in-frame clones only, with some absent. The sample contains fewer than 300,000 clones, approximately 93% of which appear only once. Material: peripheral blood. Receptors were obtained from a woman aged 30 to 39 with COVID-19, enrolled during active disease. CDR3s include the opening cysteine and the closing phenylalanine or tryptophan.

V	J	CDR3
TRBV29-1	TRBJ1-1	CSVDRFPEAFF
TRBV10-3	TRBJ2-2	CAISGWGRTNTGELFF
TRBV11-2	TRBJ2-2	CASSPGLYTGELFF
TRBV7-3	TRBJ2-1	CASSPLAADEQFF
TRBV6-1	TRBJ2-5	CASSEAAAGARGETQYF
TRBV5-5	TRBJ2-5	CASSLERERVETQYF
TRBV10-3	TRBJ2-5	CAISEWGTSGKETQYF
TRBV6-1	TRBJ2-3	CASSELGLYTDTQYF
TRBV19	TRBJ2-5	CASSTGGQETQYF
TRBV10-3	TRBJ2-5	CAISGGTGRETQYF
TRBV10-3	TRBJ2-1	CAISESGGRGSYNEQFF
TRBV28	TRBJ1-1	CASRTQGGTEAFF
TRBV10-1	TRBJ2-2	CASTGRPNTGELFF
TRBV9	TRBJ1-1	CASSVVGGSNTEAFF
TRBV6-5	TRBJ1-6	CASSYTGTNSPLHF
TRBV3-1/TRBV3-2	TRBJ2-2	CASTTRTGVNTGELFF
TRBV7-6	TRBJ2-1	CASSLAHGGSPYNEQFF
TRBV5-1	TRBJ1-2	CASSVNSYYGYTF
TRBV19	TRBJ1-2	CASSIRGQGGFGYTF
TRBV7-9	TRBJ2-1	CASSLPIAVTYNEQFF
TRBV19	TRBJ2-7	CASSLSRGLLYEQYF
TRBV28	TRBJ1-4	CASRTPGQVLEKLFF
TRBV11-1	TRBJ1-1	CASSSRTGENTEAFF
TRBV7-9	TRBJ2-2	CASSRPGTGDTGELFF
TRBV19	TRBJ1-4	CASSIRYSLNEKLFF
TRBV3-1/TRBV3-2	TRBJ1-2	CASSQGGQGTYGYTF
TRBV3-1/TRBV3-2	TRBJ2-7	CASSQVVNYEQYF
TRBV7-3	TRBJ2-5	CASSTGLAGGVETQYF
TRBV10-3	TRBJ2-2	CAMGGDRGLETTGELFF
TRBV29-1	TRBJ2-5	CSVDNRGWGETQYF
TRBV2	TRBJ1-4	CAGRQQGRDEKLFF
TRBV10-1	TRBJ2-7	CHQHVCLAGGSYEQYF
TRBV6-4	TRBJ2-7	CASTSGLAGGPESYEQYF
TRBV27	TRBJ2-7	CASASASSYEQYF
TRBV2	TRBJ1-1	CASSGESNTEAFF
TRBV30	TRBJ1-6	CAWTLGQWNSPLHF